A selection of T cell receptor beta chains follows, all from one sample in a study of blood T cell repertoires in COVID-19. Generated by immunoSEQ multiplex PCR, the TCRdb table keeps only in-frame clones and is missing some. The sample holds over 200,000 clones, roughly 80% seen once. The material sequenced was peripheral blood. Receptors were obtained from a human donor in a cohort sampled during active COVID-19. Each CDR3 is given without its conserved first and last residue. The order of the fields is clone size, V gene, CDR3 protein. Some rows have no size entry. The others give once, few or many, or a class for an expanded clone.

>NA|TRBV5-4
ASSPTRAGELF
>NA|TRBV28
ASSWAGGSGNIQY
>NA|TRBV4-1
ASSQDRTGGNEQF
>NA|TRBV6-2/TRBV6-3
ASSYLPGLAGVDEQY
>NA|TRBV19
ASSTLRGGRSYEQY
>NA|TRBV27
ASIGGRANEQF
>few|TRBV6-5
ASSYRGDRVILH
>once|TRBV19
ASSIRQINQPQH
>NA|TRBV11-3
ASSLGLAGVRVETQY
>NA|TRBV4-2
ASSPLGTSGGDNEQF
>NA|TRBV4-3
ASSQLDRPGEQY
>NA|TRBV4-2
ASSQPGGAVYGEAF
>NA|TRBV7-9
ASSFPDSLGYT
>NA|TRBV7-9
ASSRGQLNTEAF
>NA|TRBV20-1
SGGGNTEAF
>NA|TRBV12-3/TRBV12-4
ASRMQGTEAF
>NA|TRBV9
ASSVALGLAGYNEQF
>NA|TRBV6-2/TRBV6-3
ASSYLKDTQY
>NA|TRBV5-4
ASSRDSGLDTQY
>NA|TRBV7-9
ASSPRSSDSIGYGYT
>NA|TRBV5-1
ASSLQGSPTDTQY
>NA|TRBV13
ASSPYPGLAEMDPYEQY
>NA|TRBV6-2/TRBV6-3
ASSTRSTGAEAF
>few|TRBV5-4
ASSLGTGNAYGYT
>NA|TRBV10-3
AISESRGEKLF
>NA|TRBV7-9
ASSLGGTSGRAFQETQY
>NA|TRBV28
ASSTRGVIQY
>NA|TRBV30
AWPLGGEDDQPQH
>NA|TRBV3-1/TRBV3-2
ASSQAGGRTEAF
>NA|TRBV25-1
ASSDRGKGFREQY
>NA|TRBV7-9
ASSRNVDRGTEAF
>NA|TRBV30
AWSVSRGYGYT
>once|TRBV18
ASSREVNYGYT
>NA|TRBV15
ATSSASGSWETQY
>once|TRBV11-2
ASSLGGPYLAKNIQY
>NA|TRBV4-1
ASSQDRRRGLVEQY
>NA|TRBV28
ASGTSGKGETQY
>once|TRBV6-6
ASSFLGGERGGYT
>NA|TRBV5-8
ASSLIQPGGTEAF
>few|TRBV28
ASSPDRSNEKLF
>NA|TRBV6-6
ASSYRLAGVHEQF